The 21 T cell receptor beta chains reported below all come from one sample, sequenced in a study of T cell repertoires in cytomegalovirus infection. TCRdb reanalysed the reads using MiXCR and keeps one entry per CDR3 protein. The sample includes roughly 920,000 distinct CDR3 sequences, approximately 32% of them seen just once. These receptors lack a known antigen. Sequencing used cultured CD8+ T cells from PBMCs, obtained from culture after CMV antigen stimulation. Receptors originate from a human donor in good health (CMV status not recorded). Some clones in this sample may be carry-over from other donors' samples.

The chain recombines TRBV5-4 with TRBJ1-2; D uncertain. The germline V gene encodes CDR1 SGHNT and CDR2 YYREEE (reference sequence). The length of the CDR3 is 14 residues. V was clipped by 4 bases and J by 4 bases, with 14 bases between them. The CDR3 spells CASSHVASAYGYTF. The CDR3 DNA reads TGTGCCAGCAGCCACGTTGCATCGGCCTATGGCTACACCTTC.

This clonotype came up once. A read error may explain this, as a much larger clone is one base away. This chain links TRBV6-6 with TRBJ2-3; 7 bases match TRBD2. The CDR3 is 15 amino acids. The germline V gene has CDR1 MNHNY and CDR2 SVGAGI (reference sequence). V dropped 0 bases and J dropped 5; count of bases not matched to a gene: 5. The CDR3 sequence is CASSYSRGTRDTQYF. The CDR3 nucleotides are TGTGCCAGCAGTTACTCGCGGGGGACTCGAGATACGCAGTATTTT.

With regard to this clonotype: With a much larger clone just one base away, this may be a read error. The chain recombines TRBV11-2 with TRBJ2-1, with a tentative D call TRBD2 (5 bases). The CDR3 covers 15 residues. Germline assignment: CDR1 SGHAT and CDR2 FQNNGV. The CDR3 DNA reads as TGTGCCAACAGCTTAAAGTACGGGGTAATGAATGAGCAGTTCTTC. It encodes CANSLKYGVMNEQFF.

V usage is TRBV10-3 and J usage is TRBJ2-2; D is ambiguous. Trimming removed 0 bases at V and 7 bases at J, with 15 bases between. The CDR3 sequence is 16 residues long. The V gene's germline CDR1 is ENHRY and CDR2 SYGVKD. The DNA of the CDR3 is TGTGCCATCAGTGAGTCGAGTGTGTATTCCGGCGGGGAGCTGTTTTTT. This encodes CAISESSVYSGGELFF.

The chain couples TRBV19 to TRBJ2-2; TRBD1 matches 8 bases. CDR1 and CDR2 (germline): LNHDA, SQIVND (reference sequence). The CDR3 consists of 15 residues. Trimming took 5 bases from V and 7 from J; bases not matched to a gene: 9. The CDR3 reads CASSSWTGTGGELFF. In nucleotides, the CDR3 is TGTGCCAGTAGTTCGTGGACAGGGACGGGCGGGGAGCTGTTTTTT.

The J gene is TRBJ2-3, the V gene TRBV5-4; 9 positions agree with TRBD1. The CDR3 contains 16 residues. CDR1 and CDR2 from the germline V gene are SGHNT and YYREEE (reference sequence). With V trimmed by 3 bases and J by 2 bases, 7 bases remained unmatched. CDR3 residues: CASSSPQGALTDTQYF. In nucleotides, the CDR3 is TGTGCCAGCAGCTCGCCACAGGGGGCCCTCACAGATACGCAGTATTTT.

The table lists this clonotype with a few counts. This rearrangement joins TRBV14 to TRBJ1-1, with D possibly matching TRBD1 (6 bases). With 4 bases removed from V and 5 bases from J, the gap between germline ends came to 17 bases. Germline CDR1 and CDR2: SGHDN and FVKESK. The CDR3 loop spans 15 amino acids. The CDR3 DNA is TGTGCCAGCAGCCCTACCTCCGGGGGCCTTACTGAAGCTTTCTTT. Translation gives CASSPTSGGLTEAFF.

This clonotype was seen a few times. The CDR3 loop is CASRLFLSTDTQYF. In DNA form, the CDR3 reads TGTGCCAGCCGCTTATTCCTATCGACAGATACGCAGTATTTT. The chain has TRBV6-5 and TRBJ2-3, with D unclear. V was clipped by 8 bases and J by 3 bases, with 15 bases between them. Germline assignment: CDR1 MNHEY and CDR2 SVGAGI. This CDR3 region has 14 residues.

The chain carries TRBV6-2 or TRBV6-3 and TRBJ2-1, with 7 bases identical to TRBD1. After removal of 4 bases from V and 4 bases from J, the junction contained 16 bases not matched to a gene. CDR1 MNHEY and CDR2 SVGEGT come from the germline V gene. The CDR3 is 18 amino acids. CDR3 residues: CASSSISSQTGPYNEQFF. DNA of the CDR3: TGTGCCAGCAGTTCCATTTCATCTCAGACAGGGCCTTACAATGAGCAGTTCTTC.

The chain joins TRBV15 to TRBJ1-1; TRBD1 aligns across 9 bases. The CDR3 is 15 residues long. The germline gives CDR1 LNHNV, CDR2 YYDKDF (reference sequence). J was trimmed by 4 bases and V by 3 bases; bases with no gene match: 6. This chain's CDR3 is CATSRSIQGATEAFF. CDR3 DNA sequence: TGTGCCACCAGCAGGTCAATACAGGGGGCCACTGAAGCTTTCTTT.

This clonotype was seen repeatedly, ten times or more. The V gene is TRBV14, the J gene TRBJ1-1; D might be TRBD1 (6 bases). In germline, CDR1 is SGHDN, CDR2 FVKESK. V lost 1 base and J 6 bases, leaving 21 bases between the germline ends. This CDR3 region has 17 residues. The CDR3 nucleotides are TGTGCCAGCAGCCAAGCCCGGGACATACGTCGGGGCTCTGAAGCTTTCTTT. Residues: CASSQARDIRRGSEAFF.

The chain combines TRBV19 with TRBJ1-3; the D is unclear. CDR3 length equals 12 residues. Germline CDR1 LNHDA, CDR2 SQIVND (reference sequence). Trimming removed 5 bases from V and 3 bases from J, with 5 bases in between. The CDR3 loop reads CASSAFGNTIYF. The CDR3 bases are TGTGCCAGTAGTGCGTTTGGAAACACCATATATTTT.

The chain joins TRBV11-3 to TRBJ2-7, with 11 nucleotides matching TRBD2. CDR1 is SGHNT and CDR2 is YENEEA in the germline V gene. Trimming cost V 5 bases and J 1 base; bases outside gene matches: 7. CDR3 length: 16 residues. The CDR3 nucleotides read TGTGCCAGCAGCCAGTCCATAGCGGGGGGGTCCTACGAGCAGTACGTC. As protein: CASSQSIAGGSYEQYV.

The genes are TRBV10-3 and TRBJ2-6; the D gene is possibly TRBD1 (5 bases). Germline V gives CDR1 ENHRY, CDR2 SYGVKD. CDR3 length equals 15 residues. Trimming shortened V by 10 bases and J by 1 base, and 14 bases separated the two germline ends. In nucleotides, the CDR3 is TGTGCCACCCTGGTGGGGCTTTCTGGGGCCAACGTCCTGACTTTC. The encoded protein is CATLVGLSGANVLTF.

This clonotype was counted a few times. The DNA is omitted, as the CDR3 cannot be located on it reliably, and the CDR3 follows TCRdb's listing. This sequence joins TRBV6-1 and TRBJ2-7; the table gives TRBD1 as D, unverified against the DNA. Germline CDR1 MNHNS, CDR2 SASEGT. From its first to its last residue, the CDR3 has 12 amino acids. The chain's CDR3 is CASSGPFGDGNF.

V gene TRBV7-9 combines with J gene TRBJ1-4; D not certain. CDR1 and CDR2 (germline): SEHNR, FQNEAQ (reference sequence). CDR3 length: 16 amino acids. V lost 5 bases and J lost 4, with 17 bases in between. CDR3 sequence (DNA): TGTGCCAGCAGCCCCCCGTCTCGGGCAGTTAATGAAAAACTGTTTTTT. This sequence encodes CASSPPSRAVNEKLFF.

The chain has TRBV7-3 and TRBJ2-3; 8 bases are shared with TRBD1. The germline V gene has CDR1 SGHTA and CDR2 FQGTGA. CDR3 length: 15 amino acids. V lost 4 bases and J lost 2; bases outside the gene matches: 5. This CDR3 is CASSYRDRLTDTQYF. CDR3 nucleotide sequence: TGTGCCAGCAGCTACCGGGACAGGCTCACAGATACGCAGTATTTT.

This clonotype was counted between two and nine times. CDR3 in amino acids: CASSLIQGARTEAFF. CDR3 sequence (DNA): TGTGCCAGTAGTCTAATACAGGGGGCTCGAACTGAAGCTTTCTTT. The J gene is TRBJ1-1, the V gene TRBV19, with 9 nucleotides matching TRBD1. This CDR3 has 15 residues. Germline V CDR1 and CDR2: LNHDA, SQIVND (reference sequence). The ends lost 5 bases at V and 5 bases at J; junction bases unmatched: 9.

This chain uses TRBV28 with TRBJ2-2; D is undetermined. The V gene's germline CDR1 is MDHEN and CDR2 SYDVKM. This CDR3 region has 14 residues. The germline V and J ends were trimmed by 3 bases and 4 bases, with 9 bases remaining between them. The CDR3 is CASSFAVFTGELFF. Written as DNA, the CDR3 is TGTGCCAGCAGTTTTGCGGTGTTCACCGGGGAGCTGTTTTTT. Variable domain in full (rest from reference TRBV28 and TRBJ2-2): DVKVTQSSRYLVKRTGEKVFLECVQDMDHENMFWYRQDPGLGLRLIYFSYDVKMKEKGDIPEGYSVSREKKERFSLILESASTNQTSMYLCASSFAVFTGELFFGEGSRLTVL.

The V call is TRBV20-1, the J call TRBJ2-3; a possible D gene is TRBD2 (6 bases). CDR1 and CDR2 (germline): DFQATT, SNEGSKA (reference sequence). This CDR3 comprises 16 residues. Trimming left V 2 bases short and J 0 bases short, with 15 bases between. The CDR3: CSARSGFAGSTDTQYF. The DNA of the CDR3 is TGCAGTGCTAGATCGGGATTCGCGGGGAGCACAGATACGCAGTATTTT.

On this clonotype itself: Germline is not matched at one junction end, which may reflect a read error. The V call is TRBV7-3, the J call TRBJ2-5; D gene uncertain. From germline, CDR1 is SGHTA and CDR2 FQGTGA. The CDR3 has 14 amino acids. The CDR3 spells CANSPRVGMETQYF. In DNA form, the CDR3 reads TGTGCCAACAGCCCCCGGGTTGGGATGGAGACCCAGTACTTC.